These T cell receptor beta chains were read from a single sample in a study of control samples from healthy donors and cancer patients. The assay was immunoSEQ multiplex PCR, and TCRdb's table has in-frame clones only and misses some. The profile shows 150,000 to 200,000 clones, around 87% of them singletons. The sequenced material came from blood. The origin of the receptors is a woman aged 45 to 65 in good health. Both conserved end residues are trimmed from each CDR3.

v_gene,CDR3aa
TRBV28,ASSLGPGQGDYGYT
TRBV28,ATGGNTEAF
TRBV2,ASGYSGIGNQPQH
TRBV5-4,ASSLGPGQGSTGYGYT
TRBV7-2,ASSLRDRVDEQF
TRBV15,ATSRTSVSYNEQF
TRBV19,ASSIRQDYSNQPQH
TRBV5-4,ASSLSPWEKLF
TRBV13,ASSWGTGVEAF
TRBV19,ASNRGPNYGYT
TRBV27,ASSPRTGNYGYT
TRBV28,ASNTGTGNQPQH
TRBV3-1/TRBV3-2,ASTGSKNIQY
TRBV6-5,ATGPGLETDTQY
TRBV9,ASSVGGGGARSGNTIY
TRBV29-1,SCGEGYEQY
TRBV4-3,ASSQQRTPGLAGETDTQY
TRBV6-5,ASWRLGYT
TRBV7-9,ASSKLGPDNEKLF
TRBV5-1,ASSLRPLVSTDTQY
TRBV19,ASSMMGGEQY
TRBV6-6,ASSQGTGNYGYT
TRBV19,ASSPGQGAYEQY
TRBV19,ASTPGGGAFTGELF
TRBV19,ASSPTGSYEQY
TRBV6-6,ASSSRDPGEQY
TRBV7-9,ASSFRLAGGRETQY
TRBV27,ASSLRYSNQPQH
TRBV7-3,ASSLTRTGLT
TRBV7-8,ASSPGTSPYEQY
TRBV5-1,ASSGGLGGGTPGDTQY
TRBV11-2,ASSLLGGGEGIQY
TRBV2,ASTQRAEQF
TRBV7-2,ASQGTLQETQY
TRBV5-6,ASSLPGENQPQH
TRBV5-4,ASSPRSGRRNEQF
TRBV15,ATSRFTGELF
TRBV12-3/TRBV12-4,ASRPTGIQPQH
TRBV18,ASSPNAGQMAF
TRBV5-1,ASSSTGITTNEKLF
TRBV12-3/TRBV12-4,ASSGGLGYT
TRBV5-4,ASSPVGGSSYEQY
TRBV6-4,ASSLDQGTDTQY
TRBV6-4,ASSPRALAGSSYNEQF
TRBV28,ASSRRGTQPQH
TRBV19,ASSIRDPPLH
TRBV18,ASSPPIRGSGEQY
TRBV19,ASRARIENEQY
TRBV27,ASSPLGTGNEQY
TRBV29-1,SATGGDQPQH
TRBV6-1,ASSERSATNEKLF